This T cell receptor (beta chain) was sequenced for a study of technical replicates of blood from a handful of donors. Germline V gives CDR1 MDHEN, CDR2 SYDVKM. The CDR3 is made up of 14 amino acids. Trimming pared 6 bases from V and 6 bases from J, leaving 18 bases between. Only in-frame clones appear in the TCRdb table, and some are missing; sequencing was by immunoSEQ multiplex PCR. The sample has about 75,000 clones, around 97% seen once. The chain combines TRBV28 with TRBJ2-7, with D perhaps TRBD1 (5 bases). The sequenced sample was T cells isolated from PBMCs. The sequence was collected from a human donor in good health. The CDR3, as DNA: TGTGCCAGCAGAGGCAGGGCGGATGCGCGCGAGCAGTACTTC. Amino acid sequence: CASRGRADAREQYF.